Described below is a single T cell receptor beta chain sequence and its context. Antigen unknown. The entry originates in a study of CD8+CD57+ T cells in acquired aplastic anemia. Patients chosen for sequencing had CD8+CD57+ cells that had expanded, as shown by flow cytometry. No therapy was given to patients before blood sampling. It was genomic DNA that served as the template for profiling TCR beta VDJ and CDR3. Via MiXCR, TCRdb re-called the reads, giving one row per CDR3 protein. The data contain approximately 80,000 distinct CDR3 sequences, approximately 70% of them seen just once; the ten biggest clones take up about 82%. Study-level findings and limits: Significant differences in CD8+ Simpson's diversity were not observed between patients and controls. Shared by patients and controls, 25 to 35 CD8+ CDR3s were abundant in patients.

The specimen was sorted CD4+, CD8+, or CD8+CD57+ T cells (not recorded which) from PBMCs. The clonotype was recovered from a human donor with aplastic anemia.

Here the CDR3 reads CASSTNSIGYTF. The CDR3 nucleotides are TGTGCCAGCAGCACCAATTCGATTGGCTACACCTTC. The rearrangement uses TRBV7-6 and TRBJ1-2; D remains unclear. Germline V lookup: CDR1 SGHVS, CDR2 FNYEAQ. The CDR3 runs to 12 residues. The germline V and J ends were trimmed by 5 bases and 7 bases, with 11 bases remaining between them.